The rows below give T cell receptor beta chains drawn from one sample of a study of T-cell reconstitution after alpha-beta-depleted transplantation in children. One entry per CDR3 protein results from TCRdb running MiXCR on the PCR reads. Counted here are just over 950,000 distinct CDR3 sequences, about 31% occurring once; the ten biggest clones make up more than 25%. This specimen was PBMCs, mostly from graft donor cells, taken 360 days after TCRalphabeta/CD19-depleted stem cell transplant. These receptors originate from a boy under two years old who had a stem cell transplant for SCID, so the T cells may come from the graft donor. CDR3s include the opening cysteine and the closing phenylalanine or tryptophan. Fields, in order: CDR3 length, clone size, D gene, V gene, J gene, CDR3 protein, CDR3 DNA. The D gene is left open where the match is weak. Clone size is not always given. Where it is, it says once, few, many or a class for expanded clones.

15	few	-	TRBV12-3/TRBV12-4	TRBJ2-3	CASSSTGGALDTQYF	TGTGCCAGCAGTTCCACAGGGGGGGCCCTGGATACGCAGTATTTT
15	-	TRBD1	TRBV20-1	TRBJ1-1	CSARDFGQGGTEAFF	TGCAGTGCTAGAGATTTTGGACAGGGCGGCACTGAAGCTTTCTTT
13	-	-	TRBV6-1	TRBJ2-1	CASRWGPYNEQFF	TGTGCCAGCAGATGGGGGCCTTACAATGAGCAGTTCTTC
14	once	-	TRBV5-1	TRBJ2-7	CASSRNREGGEQYF	TGCGCCAGCAGCCGGAACAGGGAAGGAGGCGAGCAGTACTTC
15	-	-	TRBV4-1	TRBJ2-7	CASSQPSKGFYEQYF	TGCGCCAGCAGCCAACCTAGTAAGGGATTTTACGAGCAGTACTTC
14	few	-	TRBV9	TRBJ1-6	CASSSGYYNSPLHF	TGTGCCAGCAGCTCCGGTTACTATAATTCACCCCTCCACTTT
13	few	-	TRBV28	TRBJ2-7	CASSLALFYEQYF	TGTGCCAGCAGTTTGGCACTGTTCTACGAGCAGTACTTC
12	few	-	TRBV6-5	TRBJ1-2	CASSSPDYGYTF	TGTGCCAGCAGTTCCCCCGACTATGGCTACACCTTC
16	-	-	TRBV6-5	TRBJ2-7	CASSSVATDPLYEQYF	TGTGCCAGCAGTTCCGTTGCCACAGATCCCCTCTACGAGCAGTACTTC
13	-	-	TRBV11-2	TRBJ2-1	CASSFDRSNEQFF	TGTGCCAGCAGCTTTGATAGATCCAATGAGCAGTTCTTC
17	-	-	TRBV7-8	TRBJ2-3	CASSSLAEWDERDTQYF	TGTGCCAGCAGCTCGCTCGCTGAGTGGGATGAGCGGGATACGCAGTATTTT
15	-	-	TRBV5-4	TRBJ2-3	CASSLGGIGTDTQYF	TGTGCCAGCAGCTTGGGAGGGATCGGTACAGATACGCAGTATTTT
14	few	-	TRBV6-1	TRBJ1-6	CASSRTPIGSPLHF	TGTGCCAGCAGTAGGACCCCGATAGGGTCACCCCTCCACTTT
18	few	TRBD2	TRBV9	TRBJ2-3	CASSVEGTSGESTDTQYF	TGTGCCAGCAGCGTAGAGGGGACTAGCGGGGAAAGCACAGATACGCAGTATTTT
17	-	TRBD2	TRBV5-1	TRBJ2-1	CASSSRTSASSYNEQFF	TGCGCCAGCAGCTCGCGGACTAGCGCTAGCTCCTACAATGAGCAGTTCTTC
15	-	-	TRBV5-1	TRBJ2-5	CASSFGGVSQETQYF	TGCGCCAGCAGCTTTGGCGGGGTCTCCCAAGAGACCCAGTACTTC
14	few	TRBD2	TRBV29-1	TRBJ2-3	CSVVGSGGADTQYF	TGCAGCGTTGTAGGTAGCGGGGGGGCAGATACGCAGTATTTT
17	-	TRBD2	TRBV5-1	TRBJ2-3	CASSLAGAGGWTDTQYF	TGCGCCAGCAGCTTGGCCGGCGCGGGGGGTTGGACAGATACGCAGTATTTT
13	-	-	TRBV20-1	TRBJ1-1	CSAPRRMNTEAFF	TGCAGTGCCCCCCGGCGGATGAACACTGAAGCTTTCTTT
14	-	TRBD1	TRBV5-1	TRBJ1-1	CASSLHRGNTEAFF	TGCGCCAGCAGCTTGCACAGGGGAAACACTGAAGCTTTCTTT
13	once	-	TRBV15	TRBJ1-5	CATNLKTGQPQHF	TGTGCCACCAATCTCAAGACGGGTCAGCCCCAGCATTTT
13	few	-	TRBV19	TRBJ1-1	CASSPSPSTEAFF	TGTGCCAGTAGTCCGTCCCCCTCCACTGAAGCTTTCTTT
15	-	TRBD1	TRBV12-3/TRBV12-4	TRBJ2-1	CASTFGDRAYNEQFF	TGTGCCAGCACTTTCGGGGACAGGGCCTACAATGAGCAGTTCTTC
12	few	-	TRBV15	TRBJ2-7	CATSRDGEEQYF	TGTGCCACCAGCAGAGATGGGGAGGAGCAGTACTTC
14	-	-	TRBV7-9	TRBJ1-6	CASSLAPRNSPLHF	TGTGCCAGCAGCTTAGCCCCACGGAATTCACCCCTCCACTTT
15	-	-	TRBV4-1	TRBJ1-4	CASSQSMGRNEKLFF	TGCGCCAGCAGCCAGTCCATGGGAAGGAATGAAAAACTGTTTTTT
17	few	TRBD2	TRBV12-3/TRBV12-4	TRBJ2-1	CASSPRTSGGAPGEQFF	TGTGCCAGCAGTCCTCGGACTAGCGGGGGTGCTCCGGGTGAGCAGTTCTTC
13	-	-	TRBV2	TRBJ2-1	CASRGGPVHEQFF	TGTGCCAGCAGGGGGGGGCCTGTCCATGAGCAGTTCTTC
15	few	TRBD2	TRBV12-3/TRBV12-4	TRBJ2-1	CASSPQRGWRNEQFF	TGTGCCAGCAGTCCCCAGCGGGGGTGGAGAAATGAGCAGTTCTTC
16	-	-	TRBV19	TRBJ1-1	CASSIGNGQLNTEAFF	TGTGCCAGTAGTATAGGAAACGGGCAGCTGAACACTGAAGCTTTCTTT
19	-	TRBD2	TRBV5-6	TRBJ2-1	CASSLALLAGMTSYNEQFF	TGTGCCAGCAGCTTGGCTCTGCTAGCGGGGATGACCTCCTACAATGAGCAGTTCTTC
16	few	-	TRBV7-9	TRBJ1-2	CASSLGEGGAFYGYTF	TGTGCCAGCAGCTTGGGAGAGGGAGGGGCCTTCTATGGCTACACCTTC
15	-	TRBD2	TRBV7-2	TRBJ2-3	CASSAGLAGTDTRYF	TGTGCCAGCAGCGCGGGACTAGCGGGCACAGATACGCGGTATTTT
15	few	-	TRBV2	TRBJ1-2	CASRYQAKSWNGYTF	TGTGCCAGCAGGTACCAGGCAAAGTCTTGGAATGGCTACACCTTC
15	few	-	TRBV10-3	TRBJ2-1	CAIKVANSGVNEQFF	TGTGCCATCAAAGTGGCGAACTCCGGGGTGAATGAGCAGTTCTTC
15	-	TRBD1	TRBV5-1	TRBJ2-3	CASSRDRPMAGTQYF	TGCGCCAGCAGCCGGGACAGGCCCATGGCGGGGACGCAGTATTTT
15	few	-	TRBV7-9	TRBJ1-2	CASSLAYVSGDGYTF	TGTGCCAGCAGCTTAGCGTATGTCTCGGGGGATGGCTACACCTTC
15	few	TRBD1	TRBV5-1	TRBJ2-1	CASSSGTGYDNEQFF	TGCGCCAGCAGCTCCGGGACAGGGTACGACAATGAGCAGTTCTTC
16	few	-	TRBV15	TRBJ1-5	CATSMSGAEGGQPQHF	TGTGCCACCAGCATGAGCGGGGCCGAGGGTGGTCAGCCCCAGCATTTT
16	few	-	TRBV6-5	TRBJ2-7	CASSYSATAPSYEQYF	TGTGCCAGCAGTTACTCTGCGACGGCACCCTCCTACGAGCAGTACTTC
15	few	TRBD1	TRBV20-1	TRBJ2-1	CSASHLIRGRDEQFF	TGCAGTGCTAGCCATCTCATCAGGGGGCGCGATGAGCAGTTCTTC
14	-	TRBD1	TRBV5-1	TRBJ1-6	CASSPRTGVSPLHF	TGCGCCAGCAGCCCCCGGACAGGCGTCTCACCCCTCCACTTT
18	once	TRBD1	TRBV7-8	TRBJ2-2	CASSLGGQGARITGELFF	TGTGCCAGCAGCTTAGGGGGACAGGGGGCGCGAATCACCGGGGAGCTGTTTTTT
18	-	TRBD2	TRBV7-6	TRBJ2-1	CASRMGLAGGGSYNEQFF	TGTGCCAGCAGAATGGGACTAGCGGGAGGCGGCTCTTACAATGAGCAGTTCTTC
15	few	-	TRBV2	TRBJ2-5	CASSEAERTEETQYF	TGTGCCAGCAGTGAAGCGGAGAGGACAGAAGAGACCCAGTACTTC
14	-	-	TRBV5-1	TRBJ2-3	CASSLSWGTDTQYF	TGCGCCAGCAGCTTGTCGTGGGGCACAGATACGCAGTATTTT
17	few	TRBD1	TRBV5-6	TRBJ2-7	CASSLYGLGQETYEQYF	TGTGCCAGCAGCTTGTATGGCCTCGGACAGGAAACCTACGAGCAGTACTTC
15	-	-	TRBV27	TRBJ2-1	CASSSGWAWSGEQFF	TGTGCCAGCAGTTCCGGTTGGGCCTGGTCGGGTGAGCAGTTCTTC
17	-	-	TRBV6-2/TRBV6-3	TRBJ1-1	CASSWMGGRLMNTEAFF	TGTGCCAGCAGTTGGATGGGAGGACGGTTAATGAACACTGAAGCTTTCTTT
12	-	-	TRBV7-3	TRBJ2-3	CASSFDQDTQYF	TGTGCCAGCAGCTTCGACCAAGATACGCAGTATTTT
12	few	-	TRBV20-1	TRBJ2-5	CSPGTGGETQYF	TGCAGTCCAGGGACCGGAGGAGAGACCCAGTACTTC
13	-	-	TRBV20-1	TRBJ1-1	CSARFTGNTEAFF	TGCAGTGCTAGATTCACAGGGAACACTGAAGCTTTCTTT
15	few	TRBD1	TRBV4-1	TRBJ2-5	CASSHGDRDQETQYF	TGCGCCAGCAGCCATGGGGACAGGGACCAAGAGACCCAGTACTTC
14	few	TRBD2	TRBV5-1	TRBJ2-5	CASSRTGTRETQYF	TGCGCCAGCAGCAGGACCGGGACTAGAGAGACCCAGTACTTC
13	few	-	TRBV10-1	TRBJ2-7	CASSGRGDYEQYF	TGCGCCAGCAGTGGGAGAGGGGACTACGAGCAGTACTTC
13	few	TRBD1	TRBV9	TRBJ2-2	CASNRDRGGELFF	TGTGCCAGCAACAGAGACAGGGGCGGGGAGCTGTTTTTT
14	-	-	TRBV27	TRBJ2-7	CASSLYGGAYEQYF	TGTGCCAGCAGTTTATACGGGGGCGCGTACGAGCAGTACTTC
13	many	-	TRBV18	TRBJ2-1	CASSPRGDNEQFF	TGTGCCAGCAGTCCCCGGGGAGACAATGAGCAGTTCTTC
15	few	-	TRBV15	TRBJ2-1	CATSQFLVQNNEQFF	TGTGCCACCAGCCAATTTTTAGTACAGAACAATGAGCAGTTCTTC